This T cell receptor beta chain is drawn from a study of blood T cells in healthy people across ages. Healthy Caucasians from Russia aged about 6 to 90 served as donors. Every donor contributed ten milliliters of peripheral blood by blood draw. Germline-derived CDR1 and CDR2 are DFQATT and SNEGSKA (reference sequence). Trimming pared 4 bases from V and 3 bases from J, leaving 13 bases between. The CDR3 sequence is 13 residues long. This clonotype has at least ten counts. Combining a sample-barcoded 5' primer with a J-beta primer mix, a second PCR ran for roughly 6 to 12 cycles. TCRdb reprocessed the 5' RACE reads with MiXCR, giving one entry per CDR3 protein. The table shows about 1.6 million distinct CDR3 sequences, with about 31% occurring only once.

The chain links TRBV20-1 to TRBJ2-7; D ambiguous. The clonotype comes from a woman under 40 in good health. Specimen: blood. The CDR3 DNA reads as TGCAGTGCTAAGCCTCGAGCCGGCTACGAGCAGTACTTC. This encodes CSAKPRAGYEQYF.